The 25 T cell receptor beta chains below all came from one sample that was sequenced in a study of shared clonotypes between healthy human individuals. The table came from immunoSEQ multiplex PCR; TCRdb's copy has only in-frame clones and leaves some out. Seen here are 950,000 to 1,100,000 clones, around 78% observed once, and the top ten hold more than 0.55%. Sequenced: memory CD4+ T cells from PBMCs. Subset in this sample: CD45RA-negative fraction. All receptors come from a man aged 18 to 29 in good health. Some clones in this sample may be carry-over from other donors' samples.

This clone was seen a handful of times. The chain links TRBV7-2 to TRBJ2-5, with D tentatively TRBD1 (6 bases). CDR1 is SGHTA and CDR2 is FQGNSA in the germline V gene. CDR3 length equals 15 residues. The V gene lost 5 bases and the J gene lost 0 bases, with 13 bases spanning the gap. The CDR3 DNA follows: TGTGCCAGCAGCCCCCAGAGGGGGTACCAAGAGACCCAGTACTTC. Its protein is CASSPQRGYQETQYF. The whole variable domain, filled in from reference TRBV7-2 and TRBJ2-5, reads GAGVSQSPSNKVTEKGKDVELRCDPISGHTALYWYRQSLGQGLEFLIYFQGNSAPDKSGLPSDRFSAERTGGSVSTLTIQRTQQEDSAVYLCASSPQRGYQETQYFGPGTRLLVL.

This clone appeared a few times. The rearrangement links TRBV7-3 to TRBJ1-1; a possible D gene is TRBD1 (5 bases). From germline, CDR1 is SGHTA and CDR2 FQGTGA. V was cut by 2 bases and J by 3 bases, with 13 bases left in between. The CDR3 has 15 residues. The DNA for the CDR3 is TGTGCCAGCAGCTTATACCAGGGTCGCGACACTGAAGCTTTCTTT. Amino acid sequence: CASSLYQGRDTEAFF.

This CDR3 reads CASSQDREDYGYTF. The CDR3 DNA sequence: TGCGCCAGCAGTCAGGACAGGGAGGACTATGGCTACACCTTC. This rearrangement joins TRBV5-1 to TRBJ1-2, with 8 bases aligning to TRBD1. The CDR3 covers 14 residues. V trimming: 5 bases; J trimming: 3 bases; junction bases outside the gene matches: 6. CDR1 and CDR2 from the germline V gene are SGHRS and YFSETQ.

A few counts support this clone. The chain links TRBV2 to TRBJ2-3; weak D call: TRBD2 (6 bases). The CDR3 is 16 residues long. The V gene lost 7 bases and the J gene lost 2 bases, with 19 bases spanning the gap. The germline gives CDR1 SNHLY, CDR2 FYNNEI. The CDR3 reads CASTREFRESTDTQYF. Written as DNA, the CDR3 is TGTGCCAGCACGCGGGAATTCCGGGAGTCCACAGATACGCAGTATTTT.

The rearrangement joins TRBV12-5 to TRBJ1-2, with D perhaps TRBD1 (5 bases). The CDR3 has 14 amino acids. The germline V and J ends were trimmed by 3 bases and 8 bases, with 16 bases remaining between them. The V gene's germline CDR1 is LGHNT and CDR2 FRNRAP. The chain's CDR3 is CASGFGGRAGGYTF. The CDR3 region has the DNA TGTGCTAGTGGTTTCGGAGGCAGGGCGGGAGGCTACACCTTC.

As to this clone: The sample holds other DNA sequences that translate to the same CDR3. This chain links TRBV7-2 with TRBJ2-5, with TRBD2 matching over 7 bases. Trimming at V came to 3 bases and at J to 5 bases, leaving 0 bases not matched to a gene. CDR1 SGHTA and CDR2 FQGNSA come from the germline V gene. The CDR3 is made up of 12 amino acids. The CDR3 is CASSFGRETQYF. The CDR3 coding sequence is TGTGCCAGCAGCTTCGGGAGGGAGACCCAGTACTTC.

The chain recombines TRBV9 with TRBJ2-7; 7 nucleotides agree with TRBD2. With 0 bases clipped from V and 3 bases from J, the junction kept 6 bases outside the gene matches. Germline V gene data show CDR1 as SGDLS and CDR2 as YYNGEE. The CDR3 consists of 15 residues. The CDR3: CASSVGGRADYEQYF. CDR3 nucleotides: TGTGCCAGCAGCGTAGGTGGGAGGGCCGACTACGAGCAGTACTTC.

The chain employs TRBV6-5 and TRBJ1-2; D not certain. The V gene lost 2 bases and the J gene lost 4 bases, with 14 bases spanning the gap. Looked up from germline, CDR1 is MNHEY and CDR2 is SVGAGI. The CDR3 loop spans 15 amino acids. For the CDR3, the DNA is TGTGCCAGCAGTTACCTCGGAGGGCATCGCTATGGCTACACCTTC. This codes for CASSYLGGHRYGYTF.

V usage is TRBV6-1 and J usage is TRBJ2-3; 8 bases match TRBD1. CDR1 is MNHNS, CDR2 SASEGT, per germline. The trim removed 6 bases at V and 1 base at J, leaving 6 bases unmatched. This CDR3 has 15 amino acids. CDR3 nucleotides: TGTGCCAGCAGCCTGGACAGGGTAGGCACAGATACGCAGTATTTT. Amino acid sequence: CASSLDRVGTDTQYF.

The CDR3 region is CASSSLGLAGGGETQYF. CDR3 coding DNA: TGTGCCAGCAGCTCATTAGGGCTAGCGGGAGGCGGCGAGACCCAGTACTTC. This rearrangement joins TRBV5-6 to TRBJ2-5; 11 nucleotides match TRBD2. The V gene's germline CDR1 is SGHDT and CDR2 YYEEEE. The CDR3 is made up of 17 amino acids. V trimming: 3 bases; J trimming: 5 bases; junction bases outside the gene matches: 12.

The chain joins TRBV19 to TRBJ2-2; D possibly matches TRBD1 or TRBD2 (6 bases each). The CDR3 extends over 16 amino acids. Germline values: CDR1 LNHDA, CDR2 SQIVND (reference sequence). The V and J ends lost 7 bases and 4 bases respectively, with 19 bases between them. The CDR3 region has the DNA TGTGCCAGTACCCTGAGGGGGGCTAGGGGCACCGGGGAGCTGTTTTTT. Protein sequence: CASTLRGARGTGELFF.

V gene TRBV29-1 combines with J gene TRBJ1-3, with D possibly TRBD1 on 5 matching bases. The CDR3 spans 13 residues. Germline CDR1 is SQVTM and CDR2 is ANQGSEA. Deletions cut 7 bases from V and 7 bases from J, with 17 bases between. The CDR3 DNA sequence: TGCAGCGCCAAACAGGATCTGGAGAACACCATATATTTT. This translates into CSAKQDLENTIYF.

The CDR3 sequence is CASSLASANTEAFF. CDR3 coding DNA: TGTGCCAGCAGCTTAGCGTCGGCGAACACTGAAGCTTTCTTT. The chain employs TRBV7-2 and TRBJ1-1; the D is unclear. Germline V CDR1 and CDR2: SGHTA, FQGNSA. The CDR3 has 14 amino acids. V shed 0 bases and J shed 1 base, with 6 bases lying between them.

This clone was seen a handful of times. This chain uses TRBV28 with TRBJ2-3, with TRBD1 matching over 7 bases. This CDR3 comprises 18 residues. V lost 8 bases and J lost 3; bases outside the gene matches: 20. Germline V gene sequence: CDR1 MDHEN, CDR2 SYDVKM. CDR3: CASGRQGIRVGKTDTQYF. In DNA form, the CDR3 reads TGTGCCAGCGGGCGACAGGGTATACGGGTCGGGAAAACAGATACGCAGTATTTT.

The chain links TRBV15 to TRBJ2-1; the match to TRBD2 covers 14 bases. Trimming removed 0 bases from V and 12 bases from J; junction bases left unmatched: 19. The length of the CDR3 is 20 residues. The germline gives CDR1 LNHNV, CDR2 YYDKDF (reference sequence). The chain's CDR3 is CATSRDPPRRRLAGGTGQFF. The CDR3 region has the DNA TGTGCCACCAGCAGAGATCCCCCCCGCCGACGACTAGCGGGAGGGACGGGGCAGTTCTTC.

The chain joins TRBV7-6 to TRBJ1-4, with a tentative D call TRBD1 (6 bases). Germline CDR1 SGHVS, CDR2 FNYEAQ. The CDR3 is 16 amino acids. V was cut by 2 bases and J by 8 bases, with 18 bases left in between. CDR3 nucleotides: TGTGCCAGCAGCTTACAAGTGGGGGCGGCGGGGGAAAAACTGTTTTTT. Protein product: CASSLQVGAAGEKLFF.

The rearrangement joins TRBV19 to TRBJ2-2, with D possibly TRBD1 on 8 matching bases. Per the germline V gene, CDR1 is LNHDA and CDR2 is SQIVND (reference sequence). Trimming left V 10 bases short and J 5 bases short, with 17 bases between. The length of the CDR3 is 14 residues. This CDR3 reads CATSGTGPTGELFF. The CDR3, as DNA: TGTGCCACCAGCGGGACAGGACCTACCGGGGAGCTGTTTTTT.

This clone was counted only a few times. This rearrangement joins TRBV19 to TRBJ1-1; 7 nucleotides agree with TRBD1. The V segment lost 8 bases and the J segment 2 bases; nucleotides outside the gene matches: 5. Per the germline V gene, CDR1 is LNHDA and CDR2 is SQIVND (reference sequence). CDR3 length: 13 amino acids. CDR3 nucleotide sequence: TGTGCCAGTTTCAGGGGGGCCAACACTGAAGCTTTCTTT. It specifies CASFRGANTEAFF.

This clone showed up just once. This chain links TRBV27 with TRBJ1-1; 7 bases line up with TRBD1. J gave up 6 bases and V 6 bases, and 10 bases lay outside the gene matches. The CDR3 runs 14 residues. Germline lookup yields CDR1 MNHEY and CDR2 SMNVEV (reference sequence). As DNA, the CDR3 is TGTGCCAGCAGATTCGACAGGGCGAATGCTGAAGCTTTCTTT. It encodes CASRFDRANAEAFF.

This rearrangement joins TRBV21-1 to TRBJ1-5; the listed D gene, TRBD1, was not tested against the DNA. TRBV21-1 is a pseudogene. The CDR3 is 12 amino acids. The CDR3 loop reads CASSKSGQPQHF. CDR3 coding DNA: TGTGCCAGCAGCAAGTCAGGTCAGCCCCAGCATTTT.

This chain links TRBV10-3 with TRBJ2-1; 8 positions match TRBD2. Germline loops: CDR1 ENHRY, CDR2 SYGVKD. With V trimmed by 6 bases and J by 2 bases, 9 bases remained unmatched. This CDR3 spans 16 amino acids. In DNA form, the CDR3 reads TGTGCCATCAGGGGGAGCGGGAGTGATCCCTACAATGAGCAGTTCTTC. Protein product: CAIRGSGSDPYNEQFF.

The rearrangement joins TRBV30 to TRBJ2-7, with 11 bases lining up with TRBD2. The germline CDR1 and CDR2 sequences are GTSNPN and SVGIG (reference sequence). The CDR3 totals 15 residues. With 4 bases clipped from V and 5 bases from J, the junction kept 10 bases outside the gene matches. The CDR3 coding sequence is TGTGCCTGGAAAGCACTAGCGGGAGTACCCCACGAGCAGTACTTC. It is translated as CAWKALAGVPHEQYF.

The genes are TRBV30 and TRBJ1-6, with D unclear. Trimming cost V 0 bases and J 7 bases, with 7 bases left between them. Germline CDR1 is GTSNPN and CDR2 is SVGIG (reference sequence). This CDR3 spans 13 amino acids. The CDR3, as DNA: TGTGCCTGGAGTGTAAACCGGAATTCACCCCTCCACTTT. Residues: CAWSVNRNSPLHF.

This chain links TRBV4-1 with TRBJ1-6; D ambiguous. Trimming shortened V by 1 base and J by 7 bases, and 11 bases separated the two germline ends. The CDR3 totals 15 residues. Per germline, CDR1 MGHRA and CDR2 YSYEKL. CDR3 in amino acids: CASSQGGLNNSPLHF. CDR3 coding DNA: TGCGCCAGCAGCCAAGGGGGATTAAACAATTCACCCCTCCACTTT.

This clone showed up just once. The chain couples TRBV4-2 to TRBJ1-2, with a tentative D call TRBD1 (5 bases). The CDR3 sequence is 17 residues long. Germline loops: CDR1 LGHNA, CDR2 YNFKEQ. V was clipped by 1 base and J by 3 bases, with 18 bases between them. CDR3 sequence: CASSQVVLAGRDYGYTF. CDR3 bases: TGTGCCAGCAGCCAAGTTGTATTGGCGGGCAGGGACTATGGCTACACCTTC.